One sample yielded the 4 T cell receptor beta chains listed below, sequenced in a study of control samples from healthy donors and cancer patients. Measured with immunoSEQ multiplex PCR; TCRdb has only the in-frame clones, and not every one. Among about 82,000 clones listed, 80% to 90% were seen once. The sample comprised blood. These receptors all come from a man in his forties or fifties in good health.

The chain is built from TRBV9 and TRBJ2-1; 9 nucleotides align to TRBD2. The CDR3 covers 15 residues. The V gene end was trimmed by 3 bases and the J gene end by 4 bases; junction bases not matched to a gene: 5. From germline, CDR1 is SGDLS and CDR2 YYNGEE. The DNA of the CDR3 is TGTGCCAGCAGCGGCGGGACTAGCCTTTACAATGAGCAGTTCTTC. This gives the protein CASSGGTSLYNEQFF.

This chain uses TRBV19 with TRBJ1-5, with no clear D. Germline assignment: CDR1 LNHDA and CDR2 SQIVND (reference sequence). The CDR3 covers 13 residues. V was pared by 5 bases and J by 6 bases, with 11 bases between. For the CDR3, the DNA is TGTGCCAGTAGTGCTTGGATTGGTCAGCCCCAGCATTTT. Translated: CASSAWIGQPQHF.

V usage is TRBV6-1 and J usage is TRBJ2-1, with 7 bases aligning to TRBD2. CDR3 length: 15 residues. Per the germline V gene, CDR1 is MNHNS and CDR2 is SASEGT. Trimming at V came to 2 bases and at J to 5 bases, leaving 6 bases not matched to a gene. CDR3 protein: CASSETDGGNNEQFF. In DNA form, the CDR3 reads TGTGCCAGCAGTGAAACGGACGGGGGGAACAATGAGCAGTTCTTC.

The CDR3 region is CASSLWAASNSPLHF. For the CDR3, the DNA is TGTGCCAGCAGTTTATGGGCAGCCAGCAATTCACCCCTCCACTTT. The chain uses TRBV28 and TRBJ1-6; D remains ambiguous. V lost 0 bases to trimming and J lost 7 bases, with 10 bases between them. The germline V gene encodes CDR1 MDHEN and CDR2 SYDVKM. The CDR3 has 15 amino acids.